This TCR beta chain was observed in a study of cytomegalovirus exposure and HLA in healthy donors. Turning to the study itself: Among 150 million to 200 million T cells, an earlier analysis found about 100 million unique TCR beta sequences.

V shed 4 bases and J 4 bases; nucleotides not matched to a gene: 8. Germline V CDR1 and CDR2: SGHTA, FQGTGA. This CDR3 comprises 16 residues. Researchers ran the PCR with 60 Vbeta and 13 Jbeta primers. Original handling: Tens of millions of unique TCR beta chains, roughly 11 million of them shared, were counted by a later analysis. Data came from immunoSEQ multiplex PCR; TCRdb stores just in-frame clones and leaves some out. V, J and clone size were drawn from that table, and D and trimming were deduced from the DNA. The data contain under 150,000 clones, about two thirds of them singletons. V usage is TRBV7-3 and J usage is TRBJ2-3; 10 positions agree with TRBD2. The sequence was collected from a man aged 60-69 years in good health and CMV-seronegative. Sequencing was carried out using PBMCs. CDR3 region: CASSSAGGYGADTQYF. The CDR3 DNA follows: TGTGCCAGCAGCTCAGCGGGAGGGTATGGCGCAGATACGCAGTATTTT. Full variable domain (rest looked up from reference TRBV7-3 and TRBJ2-3): GAGVSQTPSNKVTEKGKYVELRCDPISGHTALYWYRQSLGQGPEFLIYFQGTGAADDSGLPNDRFFAVRPEGSVSTLKIQRTERGDSAVYLCASSSAGGYGADTQYFGPGTRLTVL.